This TCR beta chain was captured in a study of cytomegalovirus exposure and HLA in healthy donors. The V and J ends lost 4 bases and 3 bases, in that order; junction bases with no gene match: 8. The CDR3 covers 16 residues. CDR1 is SGHDN and CDR2 is FVKESK in the germline V gene. PCR involved 60 Vbeta and 13 Jbeta primers. Here immunoSEQ multiplex PCR was the method, and the copy in TCRdb shows in-frame clones only, minus some. Seen here are about 100,000 clones, more than 65% observed once, and the top ten hold over 3.5%. Study conclusions and caveats: The study had only CMV serostatus as immune exposure information. Several top significant clusters appeared, in a later analysis, to be linked to common viral pathogens.

The count of this clone is one. Its specificity is not known. Sequencing was done on a sample of PBMCs. V usage is TRBV14 and J usage is TRBJ2-7, with 11 positions matching TRBD1. The sequence derives from a woman in her forties or fifties in good health and CMV-seropositive. CDR3 DNA: TGTGCCAGCAGCCGACCGGGACAGGGGGTTCTCTACGAGCAGTACTTC. It yields the protein CASSRPGQGVLYEQYF.